This T cell receptor (beta chain) was identified in a study of T cell repertoires in cytomegalovirus infection. TCRdb itself ran the reads through MiXCR, one entry per CDR3 protein. The data show about 770,000 distinct CDR3 sequences, around 29% seen once. The length of the CDR3 is 15 residues. V lost 2 bases, J lost 4 bases, and 5 bases stayed unmatched. The germline CDR1 and CDR2 sequences are ENHRY and SYGVKD. Note on this clonotype: What it binds is unknown.

V and J are TRBV10-3 and TRBJ1-3; 7 bases fit TRBD1. The source material was cultured CD8+ T cells from PBMCs, sampled from culture after CMV antigen stimulation. The clonotype originates from a human donor in good health (CMV status not recorded). Some clones in this sample may be carry-over from other donors' samples. Here the CDR3 DNA reads TGTGCCATCAGTGAGAGGGGGCTGGCAGGAAACACCATATATTTT. It encodes CAISERGLAGNTIYF.